This TCR beta chain was obtained from a study of liver allograft versus peripheral blood T cells. Study-level information: Comparisons were made between T cell receptor repertoires found in transplanted livers and those circulating in recipients' peripheral blood. Study outcomes and limitations: Peripheral blood reportedly held T cell receptor repertoires that differed from those inside liver allografts.

TCRdb itself ran the reads through MiXCR, one entry per CDR3 protein. The sample lists about 15,000 distinct CDR3 sequences; roughly 20% were seen once. CDR1 MNHEY and CDR2 SVGAGI come from the germline V gene. J lost 6 bases, V lost 5 bases, and 6 bases had no gene match. This CDR3 has 13 residues. By share, this clonotype ranks as medium-sized. Its antigen remains unidentified. The sequence was collected from a human patient who had a liver transplant. The graft donor may have given rise to some T cells. V and J are TRBV6-5 and TRBJ1-2, with 7 bases matching TRBD1. The CDR3 region has the DNA TGTGCCAGCAGTAGACAGGGTGTCGATGGCTACACCTTC. Translated: CASSRQGVDGYTF.